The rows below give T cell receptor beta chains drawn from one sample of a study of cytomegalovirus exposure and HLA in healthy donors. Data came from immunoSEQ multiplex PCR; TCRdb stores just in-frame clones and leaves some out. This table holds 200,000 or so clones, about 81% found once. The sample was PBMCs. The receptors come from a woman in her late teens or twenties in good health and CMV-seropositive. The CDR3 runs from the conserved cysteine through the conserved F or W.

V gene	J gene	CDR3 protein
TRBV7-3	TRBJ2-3	CASSPRGGTTDTQYF
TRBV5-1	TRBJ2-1	CASSLSSGGAPEQFF
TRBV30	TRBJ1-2	CAWGIGGGYTF
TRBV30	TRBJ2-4	CAWSQGAFGLNIQYF
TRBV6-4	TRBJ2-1	CASSTGTSGGDEQFF
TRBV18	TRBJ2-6	CASSLVRWQGTTGANVLTF
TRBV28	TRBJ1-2	CASSLGMSGYGYTF
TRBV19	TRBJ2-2	CASRDRGQYTGELFF
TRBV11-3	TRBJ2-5	CASSPWTGGLGETQYF
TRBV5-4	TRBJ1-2	CASSLRSEGGYTF
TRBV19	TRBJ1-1	CASSIVAGNPEAFF
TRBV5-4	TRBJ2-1	CASSRDGGPYNEQFF
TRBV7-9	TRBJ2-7	CASRGQGKASYEQYF
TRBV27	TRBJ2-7	CASSFVQTGVYEQYF
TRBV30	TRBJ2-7	CAWSGGAGVLYEQYF
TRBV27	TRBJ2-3	CASRRGSGGTDTQYF
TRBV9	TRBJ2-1	CASSVGGGRLRNEQFF
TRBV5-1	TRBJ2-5	CASSNPSGQETQYF
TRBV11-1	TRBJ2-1	CASSAGLAYNEQFF
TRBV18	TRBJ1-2	CASSPNRDDGYTF
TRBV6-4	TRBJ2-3	CASSQTSTDTQYF
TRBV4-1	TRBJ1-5	CASSLGGGTSNQPQHF
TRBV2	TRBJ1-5	CASSDSFGGQPQHF
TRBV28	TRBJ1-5	CASSARQFYSNQPQHF
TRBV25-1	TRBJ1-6	CASSEYLGANSPLHF
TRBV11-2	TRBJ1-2	CASSPTRGLDGYTF
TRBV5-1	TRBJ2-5	CASSPGDIPQGETQYF
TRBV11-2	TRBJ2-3	CASSPGTSADTQYF
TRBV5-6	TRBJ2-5	CASSLVGAGTAETQYF
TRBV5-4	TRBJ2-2	CASSFGGGIGELFF
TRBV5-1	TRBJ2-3	CASSLGGVADTQYF
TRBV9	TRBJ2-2	CASRRTGGNTGELFF
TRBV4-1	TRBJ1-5	CASSQQGPPGPQHF
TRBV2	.	CASRNAGTGLDEQYF
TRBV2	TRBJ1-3	CASSWTGQDTIYF
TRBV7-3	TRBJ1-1	CASSSQGGTEAFF
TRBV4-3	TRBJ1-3	CASSQETAGVGNTIYF
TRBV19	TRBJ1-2	CASSIGGDYYGYTF
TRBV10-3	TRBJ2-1	CAISESVGGYNEQFF
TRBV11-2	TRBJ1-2	CASSWSGEVIYGYTF
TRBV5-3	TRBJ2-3	CARSLYRRGDTQYF
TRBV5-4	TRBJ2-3	CASSLDSGADTQYF
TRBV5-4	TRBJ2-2	CASSLDGTGELFF
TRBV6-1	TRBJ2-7	CASSFSGGATYEQYF
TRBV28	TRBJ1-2	CASSLMGGRGRTYGYTF
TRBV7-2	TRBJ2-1	CASRLSPGTGWDEQFF
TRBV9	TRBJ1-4	CASSGGDSATNEKLFF
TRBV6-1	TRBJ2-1	CASTTSGGTEQFF
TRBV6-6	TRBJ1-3	CASSYGTPGIYF
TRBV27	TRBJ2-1	CASSLGEGAVDEQFF
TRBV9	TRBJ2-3	CASSAPYMVLVRDTQYF
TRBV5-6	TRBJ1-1	CASRESGLTEAFF
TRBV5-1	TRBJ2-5	CASSFFTSEPQWETQYF
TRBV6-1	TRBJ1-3	CASRDIGNTIYF
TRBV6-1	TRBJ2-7	CASKGAARVEQYF
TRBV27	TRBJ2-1	CASSPAGDEQFF
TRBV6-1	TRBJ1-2	CASSEASVRGPWGYTF
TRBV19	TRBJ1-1	CASRDRGRTEAFF
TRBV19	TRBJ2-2	CASGGQARSGTGELFF
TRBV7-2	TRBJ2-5	CASSINRERGLKTQYF